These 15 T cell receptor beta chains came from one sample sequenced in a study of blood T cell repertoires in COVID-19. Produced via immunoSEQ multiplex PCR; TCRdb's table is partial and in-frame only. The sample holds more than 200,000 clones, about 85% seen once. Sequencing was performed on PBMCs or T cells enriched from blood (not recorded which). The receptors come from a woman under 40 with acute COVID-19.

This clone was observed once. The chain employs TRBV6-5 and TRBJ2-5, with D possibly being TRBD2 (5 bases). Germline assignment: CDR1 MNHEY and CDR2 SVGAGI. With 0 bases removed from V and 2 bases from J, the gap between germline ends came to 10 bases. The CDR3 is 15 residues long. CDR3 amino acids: CASSYSVASQETQYF. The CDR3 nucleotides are TGTGCCAGCAGTTACTCAGTAGCGAGTCAAGAGACCCAGTACTTC.

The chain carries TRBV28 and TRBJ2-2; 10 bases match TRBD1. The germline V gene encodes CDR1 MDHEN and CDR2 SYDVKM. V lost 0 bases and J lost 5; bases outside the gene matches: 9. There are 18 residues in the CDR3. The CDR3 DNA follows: TGTGCCAGCAGTTTATGGTCCGGGACAGGGGCAGAGACCGGGGAGCTGTTTTTT. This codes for CASSLWSGTGAETGELFF.

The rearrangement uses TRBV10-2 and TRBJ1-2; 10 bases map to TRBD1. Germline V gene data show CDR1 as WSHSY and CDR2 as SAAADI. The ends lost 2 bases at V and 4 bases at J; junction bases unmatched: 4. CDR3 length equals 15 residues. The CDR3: CASSERRTGGYGYTF. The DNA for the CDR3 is TGCGCCAGCAGTGAGCGCAGGACAGGGGGCTATGGCTACACCTTC.

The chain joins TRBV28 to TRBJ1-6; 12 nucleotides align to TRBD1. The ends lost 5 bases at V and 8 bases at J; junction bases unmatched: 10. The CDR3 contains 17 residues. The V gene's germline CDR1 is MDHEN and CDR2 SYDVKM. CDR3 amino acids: CASSTPGDRGRDSPLHF. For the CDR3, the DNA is TGTGCCAGCAGTACCCCAGGGGACAGGGGGCGGGATTCACCCCTCCACTTT.

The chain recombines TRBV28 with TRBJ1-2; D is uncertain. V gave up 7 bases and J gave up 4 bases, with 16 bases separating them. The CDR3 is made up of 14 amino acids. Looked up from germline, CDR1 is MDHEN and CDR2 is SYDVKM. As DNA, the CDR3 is TGTGCCAGCAATAGTGCCCCCCGAGGCTATGGCTACACCTTC. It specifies CASNSAPRGYGYTF.

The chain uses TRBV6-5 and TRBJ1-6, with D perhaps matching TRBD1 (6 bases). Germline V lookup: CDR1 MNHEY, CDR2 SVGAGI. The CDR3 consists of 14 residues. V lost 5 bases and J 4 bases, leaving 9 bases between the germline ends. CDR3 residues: CASSLDRYNSPLHF. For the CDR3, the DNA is TGTGCCAGCAGTCTTGACAGGTATAATTCACCCCTCCACTTT.

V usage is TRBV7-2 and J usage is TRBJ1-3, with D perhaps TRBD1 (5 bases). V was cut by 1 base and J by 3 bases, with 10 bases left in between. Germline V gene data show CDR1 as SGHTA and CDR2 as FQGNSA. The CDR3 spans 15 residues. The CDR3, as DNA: TGTGCCAGCAGCTTAGGCGGGACTAATGGAAACACCATATATTTT. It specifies CASSLGGTNGNTIYF.

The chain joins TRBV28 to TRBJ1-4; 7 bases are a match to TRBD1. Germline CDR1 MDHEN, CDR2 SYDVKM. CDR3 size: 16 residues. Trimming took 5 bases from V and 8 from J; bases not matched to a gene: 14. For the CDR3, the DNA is TGTGCCAGCAGTACCCTACAGGGGCGGGCTGGGGAAAAACTGTTTTTT. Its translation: CASSTLQGRAGEKLFF.

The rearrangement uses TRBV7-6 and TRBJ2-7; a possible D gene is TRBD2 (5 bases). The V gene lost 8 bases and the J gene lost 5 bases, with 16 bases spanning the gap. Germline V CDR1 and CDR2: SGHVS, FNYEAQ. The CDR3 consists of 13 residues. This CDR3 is CASGNSVVHEQYF. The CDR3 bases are TGTGCCAGCGGTAATAGCGTGGTCCACGAGCAGTACTTC.

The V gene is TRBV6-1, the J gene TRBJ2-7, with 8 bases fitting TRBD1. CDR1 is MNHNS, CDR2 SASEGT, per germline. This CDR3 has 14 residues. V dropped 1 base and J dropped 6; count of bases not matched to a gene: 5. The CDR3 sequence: CASSEVWTGTEQYF. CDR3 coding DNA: TGTGCCAGCAGTGAAGTATGGACAGGGACCGAGCAGTACTTC.

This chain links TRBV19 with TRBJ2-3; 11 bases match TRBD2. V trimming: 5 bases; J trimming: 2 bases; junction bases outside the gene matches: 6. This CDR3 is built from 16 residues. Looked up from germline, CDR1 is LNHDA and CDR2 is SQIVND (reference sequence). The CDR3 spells CASSSGTSGHTDTQYF. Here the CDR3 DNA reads TGTGCCAGTAGTTCCGGGACTAGCGGCCACACAGATACGCAGTATTTT.

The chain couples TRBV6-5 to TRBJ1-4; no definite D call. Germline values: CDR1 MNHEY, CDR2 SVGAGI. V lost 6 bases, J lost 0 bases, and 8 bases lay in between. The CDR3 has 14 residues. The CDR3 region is CASSWTSTNEKLFF. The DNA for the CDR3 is TGTGCCAGCAGCTGGACTTCAACTAATGAAAAACTGTTTTTT.

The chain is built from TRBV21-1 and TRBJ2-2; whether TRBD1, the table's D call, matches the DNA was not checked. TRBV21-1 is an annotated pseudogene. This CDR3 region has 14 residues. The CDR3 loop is CASRDRGHAGELFF. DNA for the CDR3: TGTGCCTCAAGGGACAGGGGGCACGCCGGGGAGCTGTTTTTT.

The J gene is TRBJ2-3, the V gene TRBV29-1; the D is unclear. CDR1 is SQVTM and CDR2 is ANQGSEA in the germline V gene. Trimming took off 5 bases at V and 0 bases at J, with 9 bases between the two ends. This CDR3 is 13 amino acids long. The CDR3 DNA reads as TGCAGCGTTCAGCTAGGTAGCACAGATACGCAGTATTTT. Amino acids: CSVQLGSTDTQYF.

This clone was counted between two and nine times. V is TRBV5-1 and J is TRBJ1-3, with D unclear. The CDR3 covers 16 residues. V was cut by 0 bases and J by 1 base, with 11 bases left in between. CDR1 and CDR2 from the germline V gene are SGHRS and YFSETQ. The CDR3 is CASSLVPPDSGNTIYF. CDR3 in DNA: TGCGCCAGCAGCTTGGTTCCGCCAGATTCTGGAAACACCATATATTTT.